These 29 T cell receptor beta chains share one sample of origin, sequenced in a study of T cells in Graves' hyperthyroidism and ophthalmopathy. Template material for amplifying TCR beta CDR3 regions consisted of RNA transcripts. When the TCR CDR3 underwent first-round RT-PCR, the HTBI primer set was used. One entry per CDR3 protein results from TCRdb running MiXCR on the multiplex PCR reads. Of over 500,000 distinct CDR3 sequences listed, approximately 17% are singletons. The sequencing input was blood. Receptors originate from a woman aged 18 to 35 with Graves' ophthalmopathy.

The rearrangement links TRBV5-1 to TRBJ2-1; 7 nucleotides align to TRBD1. The CDR3 sequence is 16 residues long. Trimming at V came to 4 bases and at J to 5 bases, leaving 12 bases not matched to a gene. The V gene's germline CDR1 is SGHRS and CDR2 YFSETQ. CDR3 in amino acids: CASSAYRGMGDNEQFF. CDR3 DNA sequence: TGCGCCAGCAGCGCCTACAGGGGAATGGGCGACAATGAGCAGTTCTTC.

In this sample, this clonotype turned up many times. This sequence joins TRBV7-9 and TRBJ1-4, with D unclear. Germline V gene lookup returns CDR1 SEHNR and CDR2 FQNEAQ (reference sequence). V dropped 5 bases and J dropped 5 bases, with 15 bases sitting between them. This CDR3 comprises 15 residues. The CDR3 DNA is TGTGCCAGCAGCCCAAGGGCAGAAAACAATGAAAAACTGTTTTTT. Protein product: CASSPRAENNEKLFF.

This clonotype was recorded many times. The CDR3 DNA follows: TGCAGTGCTAGAGATCACACTAGCGGGAGGGGCACAGATACGCAGTATTTT. It yields the protein CSARDHTSGRGTDTQYF. The chain couples TRBV20-1 to TRBJ2-3; TRBD2 matches 13 bases. This CDR3 spans 17 amino acids. Germline CDR1 and CDR2: DFQATT and SNEGSKA (reference sequence). J lost 1 base, V lost 0 bases, and 4 bases had no gene match.

This clonotype came up many times. The chain links TRBV13 to TRBJ2-2, with D hard to call. Per germline, CDR1 PRHDT and CDR2 FYEKMQ (reference sequence). The CDR3 extends over 15 amino acids. The V and J ends lost 2 bases and 5 bases respectively, with 12 bases between them. CDR3 region: CASSLQASSTGELFF. CDR3 coding DNA: TGTGCCAGCAGCTTACAGGCCAGCTCGACCGGGGAGCTGTTTTTT.

This clonotype occurred many times. The rearrangement uses TRBV30 and TRBJ1-1, with D perhaps TRBD1 (5 bases). Trimming left V 3 bases short and J 2 bases short, with 10 bases between. Germline V lookup: CDR1 GTSNPN, CDR2 SVGIG (reference sequence). The CDR3 length is 13 residues. CDR3 residues: CAWSPDSNTEAFF. The CDR3, as DNA: TGTGCCTGGAGCCCAGACAGCAACACTGAAGCTTTCTTT.

This clonotype showed up just a few times. This chain links TRBV2 with TRBJ2-2, with D possibly called TRBD1 or TRBD2 (5 bases each). Trimming pared 9 bases from V and 3 bases from J, leaving 11 bases between. The CDR3 runs 13 residues. Germline CDR1 SNHLY, CDR2 FYNNEI. The CDR3 bases are TGTGCCAGGGGGGATCTACACACCGGGGAGCTGTTTTTT. This translates into CARGDLHTGELFF.

At least ten counts were recorded for this clonotype. DNA of the CDR3: TGCAGTGCTCCCGTAAAAGGGACTGCACGCACAGATACGCAGTATTTT. It codes for CSAPVKGTARTDTQYF. This chain joins TRBV20-1 and TRBJ2-3; D might be TRBD2 (6 bases). CDR3 length equals 16 residues. V dropped 5 bases and J dropped 1 base, with 19 bases sitting between them. Germline lookup yields CDR1 DFQATT and CDR2 SNEGSKA (reference sequence).

This clonotype was counted many times. V is TRBV5-1 and J is TRBJ1-2; the D is unclear. CDR1 and CDR2 (germline): SGHRS, YFSETQ. Trimming stripped 2 bases from V and 4 bases from J, with 12 bases between. This CDR3 is built from 14 residues. In DNA form, the CDR3 reads TGCGCCAGCAGCTTAGGCGACACCTCCTATGGCTACACCTTC. Translation: CASSLGDTSYGYTF.

This clonotype was recorded many times. V usage is TRBV6-1 and J usage is TRBJ1-1; D perhaps matches TRBD1 (5 bases). CDR1 is MNHNS and CDR2 is SASEGT in the germline V gene. V was clipped by 7 bases and J by 7 bases, with 19 bases between them. The CDR3 covers 14 residues. CDR3 DNA: TGTGCCAGCAAGGAGGAAGGGACTTTTTTTGAAGCTTTCTTT. This translates into CASKEEGTFFEAFF.

This clonotype has a handful of counts. This chain connects TRBV5-1 to TRBJ2-5; D is perhaps TRBD1 (5 bases). Germline values: CDR1 SGHRS, CDR2 YFSETQ. Trimming removed 1 base from V and 4 bases from J, with 8 bases in between. The CDR3 contains 13 residues. CDR3 in DNA: TGCGCCAGCAGCTTGCCAGGGTCAGAGACCCAGTACTTC. Amino acids: CASSLPGSETQYF.

This clonotype has a handful of counts. The chain employs TRBV28 and TRBJ1-2; possible D gene TRBD1, 6 bases. V was trimmed by 6 bases and J by 6 bases, leaving 17 bases between them. The CDR3 runs 14 residues. Germline CDR1 and CDR2: MDHEN and SYDVKM. The CDR3 DNA follows: TGTGCCAGCAGCCCTTCAGGGCAGGGGCATGGCTACACCTTC. It translates to CASSPSGQGHGYTF.

This clonotype has ten or more counts. The junction shows a germline mismatch at one end, possibly a read error. The J gene is TRBJ1-1, the V gene TRBV30, with unresolved D. This CDR3 is built from 11 residues. Germline values: CDR1 GTSNPN, CDR2 SVGIG (reference sequence). CDR3 protein: CAWSINSEAFF. The CDR3 DNA sequence: TGTGCCTGGAGTATCAACAGTGAAGCTTTCTTT.

Ten or more counts support this clonotype. J is TRBJ2-1 and V is TRBV7-3, with D perhaps matching TRBD1 or TRBD2 (7 bases each). The germline V gene encodes CDR1 SGHTA and CDR2 FQGTGA. V was trimmed by 2 bases and J by 2 bases, leaving 13 bases between them. The CDR3 runs 16 residues. The CDR3 loop is CASSLSGGDTYNEQFF. The CDR3 DNA reads as TGTGCCAGCAGCTTATCAGGGGGGGATACCTACAATGAGCAGTTCTTC.

At least ten counts were recorded for this clonotype. The gene calls are TRBV14 and TRBJ2-7; 10 bases are shared with TRBD2. Trimming took 1 base from V and 1 from J; bases not matched to a gene: 10. The CDR3 length is 18 residues. Germline lookup yields CDR1 SGHDN and CDR2 FVKESK. The CDR3 reads CASSQALRTSGRSYEQYF. CDR3 sequence (DNA): TGTGCCAGCAGCCAAGCCCTACGGACTAGCGGCCGATCCTACGAGCAGTACTTC.

This clonotype came up many times. This chain joins TRBV28 and TRBJ2-3, with TRBD2 identical over 8 bases. CDR1 is MDHEN, CDR2 SYDVKM, per germline. Trimming took 4 bases from V and 4 from J; bases not matched to a gene: 7. The CDR3 covers 15 residues. CDR3 coding DNA: TGTGCCAGCAGTTCGGGGGGGAGCGGAGCAGATACGCAGTATTTT. It specifies CASSSGGSGADTQYF.

At least ten counts were recorded for this clonotype. The chain joins TRBV20-1 to TRBJ2-3, with TRBD2 matching 11 bases. Germline V gives CDR1 DFQATT, CDR2 SNEGSKA (reference sequence). V shed 4 bases and J 4 bases; nucleotides not matched to a gene: 4. The CDR3 is 14 amino acids. Here the CDR3 reads CSATLAGVADTQYF. The CDR3, as DNA: TGCAGTGCTACACTAGCGGGAGTTGCAGATACGCAGTATTTT.

In its sample, this clonotype was seen many times. The chain links TRBV6-1 to TRBJ1-5, with 7 bases that match TRBD1. CDR1 MNHNS and CDR2 SASEGT come from the germline V gene. The CDR3 is 14 amino acids. The V segment lost 7 bases and the J segment 5 bases; nucleotides outside the gene matches: 8. The CDR3 sequence: CASTRQGIDQPQHF. For the CDR3, the DNA is TGTGCCAGCACTAGACAGGGTATTGATCAGCCCCAGCATTTT.

This clonotype appeared a few times. Sequence at one end of the junction differs from germline and may be a read error. The rearrangement uses TRBV28 and TRBJ2-2; tentative D call: TRBD1 (8 bases). The CDR3 length is 15 residues. Germline lookup yields CDR1 MDHEN and CDR2 SYDVKM. The CDR3, as DNA: TGTGCCAGCAGTTTAAGCGGGACAGGCCGCGGGGAACTGTTTTTT. It specifies CASSLSGTGRGELFF.

The chain uses TRBV27 and TRBJ2-2, with TRBD2 matching over 8 bases. Germline V lookup: CDR1 MNHEY, CDR2 SMNVEV (reference sequence). Germline trimming cut 5 bases from V and 5 bases from J; bases unmatched to any gene: 4. CDR3 length equals 14 residues. In DNA, the CDR3 is TGTGCCAGCAGTGTCGGGGGGGCGACCGGGGAGCTGTTTTTT. Its translation is CASSVGGATGELFF.

This clonotype was picked up many times. The J gene is TRBJ2-5, the V gene TRBV7-9; unclear D gene. The CDR3 is 14 residues long. Germline V gene sequence: CDR1 SEHNR, CDR2 FQNEAQ (reference sequence). V lost 2 bases to trimming and J lost 0 bases, with 7 bases between them. As DNA, the CDR3 is TGTGCCAGCAGCTTAACGCCATACCAAGAGACCCAGTACTTC. This gives the protein CASSLTPYQETQYF. Complete variable domain (other parts from reference TRBV7-9 and TRBJ2-5): DTGVSQNPRHKITKRGQNVTFRCDPISEHNRLYWYRQTLGQGPEFLTYFQNEAQLEKSRLLSDRFSAERPKGSFSTLEIQRTEQGDSAMYLCASSLTPYQETQYFGPGTRLLVL.

On this clonotype: One end of the junction varies from germline; a read error may be responsible. This chain uses TRBV6-1 with TRBJ2-7; weak D call: TRBD2 (6 bases). Germline CDR1 MNHNS, CDR2 SASEGT. The CDR3 extends over 14 amino acids. CDR3 amino acids: CASSEAGGGYERYF. The CDR3 bases are TGTGCCAGCAGTGAAGCGGGGGGTGGGTACGAGCGGTACTTC.

The sample holds many counts of this clonotype. CDR3: CASTRLAGPSGANVLTF. In DNA, the CDR3 is TGTGCCAGCACTCGACTAGCGGGGCCGTCTGGGGCCAACGTCCTGACTTTC. V gene TRBV6-1 combines with J gene TRBJ2-6; 11 bases are a match to TRBD2. Trimming at V came to 7 bases and at J to 1 base, leaving 6 bases not matched to a gene. This CDR3 has 17 amino acids. Germline CDR1 is MNHNS and CDR2 is SASEGT.

This clonotype was counted many times. The V and J genes are TRBV28 and TRBJ1-5, with TRBD1 identical over 9 bases. The CDR3 sequence is 18 residues long. The germline CDR1 and CDR2 sequences are MDHEN and SYDVKM. With V trimmed by 6 bases and J by 0 bases, 12 bases remained unmatched. DNA of the CDR3: TGTGCCAGCAGACCCGGGACAGGGAAACTTTATAGCAATCAGCCCCAGCATTTT. Residues: CASRPGTGKLYSNQPQHF.

The table lists this clonotype with many counts. The chain combines TRBV20-1 with TRBJ2-4; 10 bases are shared with TRBD2. The CDR3 length is 16 residues. Germline values: CDR1 DFQATT, CDR2 SNEGSKA (reference sequence). V dropped 3 bases and J dropped 0; count of bases not matched to a gene: 5. The CDR3 here is CSARVRLAGAKNIQYF. CDR3 bases: TGCAGTGCTAGGGTCCGACTAGCGGGAGCCAAAAACATTCAGTACTTC.

In its sample, this clonotype was seen many times. The J gene is TRBJ1-5, the V gene TRBV27; D is ambiguous. CDR3 length: 14 amino acids. The V gene's germline CDR1 is MNHEY and CDR2 SMNVEV (reference sequence). Trimming took off 6 bases at V and 3 bases at J, with 12 bases between the two ends. The chain's CDR3 is CASRSPGLNQPQHF. The CDR3 DNA is TGTGCCAGCAGATCGCCGGGCCTCAATCAGCCCCAGCATTTT.

This clonotype has just a few counts. V is TRBV3-1 and J is TRBJ2-1, with D uncertain. Trimming left V 6 bases short and J 10 bases short, with 10 bases between. The CDR3 is 11 amino acids. Germline V gives CDR1 LGHDT, CDR2 YNNKEL (reference sequence). The CDR3 DNA is TGTGCCAGCAGTCCTAACTTGGAGCAGTTCTTC. Translating it yields CASSPNLEQFF.

This clonotype was recorded a few times. The chain employs TRBV5-1 and TRBJ2-7, with 10 bases identical to TRBD1. CDR1 and CDR2 (germline): SGHRS, YFSETQ. The CDR3 runs to 18 residues. J lost 4 bases, V lost 1 base, and 14 bases had no gene match. The CDR3 DNA follows: TGCGCCAGCAGCTTGTCACCACTTGGACAGGGGGTTCGTTACGAGCAGTACTTC. It translates to CASSLSPLGQGVRYEQYF.

The sample holds a few counts of this clonotype. The V call is TRBV5-6, the J call TRBJ1-1, with TRBD1 matching over 10 bases. Germline V gene sequence: CDR1 SGHDT, CDR2 YYEEEE. CDR3 length: 16 residues. The V gene end was trimmed by 0 bases and the J gene end by 10 bases; junction bases not matched to a gene: 12. The DNA of the CDR3 is TGTGCCAGCAGCTTGGAGGCTCGGACAGGGGGTAGCAGAGCTTTCTTT. It is translated as CASSLEARTGGSRAFF.

CDR3 amino acids: CAWAFFGGSGTIYF. The CDR3 DNA follows: TGTGCCTGGGCCTTTTTCGGGGGGTCGGGCACCATATATTTT. V usage is TRBV30 and J usage is TRBJ1-3; TRBD1 might be the D (5 bases). The CDR3 totals 14 residues. Germline loops: CDR1 GTSNPN, CDR2 SVGIG (reference sequence). The germline V and J ends were trimmed by 5 bases and 9 bases, with 20 bases remaining between them. Filled out from reference TRBV30 and TRBJ1-3, the complete variable domain reads SQTIHQWPATLVQPVGSPLSLECTVEGTSNPNLYWYRQAAGRGLQLLFYSVGIGQISSEVPQNLSASRPQDRQFILSSKKLLLSDSGFYLCAWAFFGGSGTIYFGEGSWLTVV.